This T cell receptor (beta chain) came from a study of OX40 agonist ivuxolimab in advanced cancers. For the study at large: Treatment received earlier with anti-PD-1, anti-PD-L1 or anti-CTLA-4 agents was allowed, and under 50% had some. General study points: At doses 0.1 to 3.0 mg/kg, CD4+ and CD8+ clones expanded. The mean number of expanded clones was higher in CD8+ T cells than in CD4+.

This table comes from immunoSEQ multiplex PCR, and its TCRdb copy is limited to in-frame clones, with some not included. The table includes 45,000 to 65,000 clones, roughly 77% detected once. As regards this clone: Its cognate antigen is unknown.

Sampled blood was obtained at baseline, cycle 4 day 1, and cycle 7 day 1. Germline CDR1 reads SGHVS; CDR2 reads FQNEAQ. CDR3 length equals 15 residues. Trimming removed 6 bases from V and 2 bases from J; junction bases left unmatched: 5. This TCR derives from an adult with an advanced solid tumor such as melanoma, head and neck, liver or kidney cancer. The chain joins TRBV7-8 to TRBJ2-1; 9 bases fit TRBD2. The specimen comprised CD4+ or CD8+ T cells sorted from blood, sampled in a trial of the OX40 agonist ivuxolimab. The CDR3 DNA reads TGTGCCAGCAGACTTCTAGCGGGGCCCTACAATGAGCAGTTCTTC. The encoded protein is CASRLLAGPYNEQFF.